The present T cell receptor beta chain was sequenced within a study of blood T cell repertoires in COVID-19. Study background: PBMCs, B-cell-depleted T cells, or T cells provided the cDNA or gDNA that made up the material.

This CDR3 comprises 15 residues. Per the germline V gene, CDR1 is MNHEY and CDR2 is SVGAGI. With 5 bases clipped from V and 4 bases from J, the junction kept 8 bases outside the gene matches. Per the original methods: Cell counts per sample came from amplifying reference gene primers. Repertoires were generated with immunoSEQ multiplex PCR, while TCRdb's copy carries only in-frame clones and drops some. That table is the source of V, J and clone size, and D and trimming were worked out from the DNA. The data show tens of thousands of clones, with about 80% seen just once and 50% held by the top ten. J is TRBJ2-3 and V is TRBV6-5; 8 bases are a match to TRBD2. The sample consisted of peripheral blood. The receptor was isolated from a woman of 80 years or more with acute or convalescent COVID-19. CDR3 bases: TGTGCCAGCAGTCGCGGGACTAGTTTTGCAGATACGCAGTATTTT. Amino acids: CASSRGTSFADTQYF.